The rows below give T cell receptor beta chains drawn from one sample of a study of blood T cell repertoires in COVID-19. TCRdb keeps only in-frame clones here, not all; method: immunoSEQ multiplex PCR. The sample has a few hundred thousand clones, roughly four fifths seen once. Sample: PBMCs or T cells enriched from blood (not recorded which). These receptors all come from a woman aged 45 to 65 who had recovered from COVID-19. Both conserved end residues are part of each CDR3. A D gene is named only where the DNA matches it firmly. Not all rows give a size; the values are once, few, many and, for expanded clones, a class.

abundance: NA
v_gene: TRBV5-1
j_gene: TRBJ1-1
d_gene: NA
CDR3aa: CASSSGTGELNTEAFF
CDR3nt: TGCGCCAGCAGCTCCGGGACTGGCGAACTGAACACTGAAGCTTTCTTT

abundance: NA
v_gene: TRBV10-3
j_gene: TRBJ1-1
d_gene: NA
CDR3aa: CAIRADRSEAFF
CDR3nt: TGTGCCATCAGGGCCGACAGGTCTGAAGCTTTCTTT

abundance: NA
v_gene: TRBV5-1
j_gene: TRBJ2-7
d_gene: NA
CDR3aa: CASSLGRVSYEQYF
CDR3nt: TGCGCCAGCAGCTTGGGCAGGGTTTCCTACGAGCAGTACTTC

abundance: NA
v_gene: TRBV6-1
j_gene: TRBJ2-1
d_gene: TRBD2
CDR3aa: CASSELAGGNEQFF
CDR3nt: TGTGCCAGCAGTGAACTAGCGGGGGGGAATGAGCAGTTCTTC

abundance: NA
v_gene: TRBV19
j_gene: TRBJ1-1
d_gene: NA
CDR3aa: CASSVNLNTEAFF
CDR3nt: TGTGCCAGTAGTGTCAACTTGAACACTGAAGCTTTCTTT

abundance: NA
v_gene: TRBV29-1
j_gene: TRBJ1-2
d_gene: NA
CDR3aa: CSVREGRGNYGYTF
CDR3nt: TGCAGCGTTCGTGAGGGTCGAGGGAACTATGGCTACACCTTC

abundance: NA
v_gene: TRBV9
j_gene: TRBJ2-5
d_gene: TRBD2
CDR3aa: CASSVGGGASKTQYF
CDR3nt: TGTGCCAGCAGCGTAGGCGGGGGGGCCTCCAAGACCCAGTACTTC

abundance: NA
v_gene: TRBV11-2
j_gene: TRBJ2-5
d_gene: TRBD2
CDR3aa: CASSLEASGRVSSYF
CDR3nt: TGTGCCAGCAGCTTAGAGGCTAGCGGCAGGGTGTCGTCGTACTTC

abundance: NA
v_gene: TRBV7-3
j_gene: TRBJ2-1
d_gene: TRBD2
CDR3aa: CASSSHGGYNEQFF
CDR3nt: TGTGCCAGCAGCTCCCACGGGGGGTACAATGAGCAGTTCTTC

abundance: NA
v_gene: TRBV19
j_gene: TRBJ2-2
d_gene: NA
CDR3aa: CASSIAGVTGELFF
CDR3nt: TGTGCCAGTAGTATAGCGGGGGTCACCGGGGAGCTGTTTTTT

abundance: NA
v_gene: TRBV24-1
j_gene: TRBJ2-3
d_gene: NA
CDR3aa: CATSESPGTGTDTQYF
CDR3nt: TGTGCCACCAGTGAATCACCGGGGACTGGCACAGATACGCAGTATTTT

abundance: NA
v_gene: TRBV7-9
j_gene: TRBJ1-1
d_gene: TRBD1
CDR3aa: CASSFTGVVNTEAFF
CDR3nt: TGTGCCAGCAGCTTCACAGGGGTGGTGAACACTGAAGCTTTCTTT

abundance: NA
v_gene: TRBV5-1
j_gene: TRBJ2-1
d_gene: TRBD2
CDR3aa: CASSPLVVGLAGVDGNEQFF
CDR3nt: TGCGCCAGCAGCCCCCTCGTCGTAGGACTAGCGGGGGTAGATGGTAATGAGCAGTTCTTC

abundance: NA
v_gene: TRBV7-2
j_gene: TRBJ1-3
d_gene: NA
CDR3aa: CASSLVWSSGNTIYF
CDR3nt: TGTGCCAGCAGCTTAGTGTGGAGCTCTGGAAACACCATATATTTT

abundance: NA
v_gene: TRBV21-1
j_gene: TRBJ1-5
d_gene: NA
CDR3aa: CASTSDRDPNQPQHF
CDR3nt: TGTGCCAGCACCTCCGACAGGGATCCCAATCAGCCCCAGCATTTT

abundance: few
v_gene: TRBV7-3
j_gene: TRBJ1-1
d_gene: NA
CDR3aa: CASSPRGHMNTEAFF
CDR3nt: TGTGCCAGCAGCCCCAGGGGTCACATGAACACTGAAGCTTTCTTT

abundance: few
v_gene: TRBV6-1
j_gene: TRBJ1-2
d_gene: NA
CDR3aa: CASSESRRGDHYGYTF
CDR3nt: TGTGCCAGCAGTGAAAGCCGCCGGGGGGACCACTATGGCTACACCTTC

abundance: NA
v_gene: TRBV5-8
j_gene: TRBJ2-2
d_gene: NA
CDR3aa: CASSSSSGSGGAWLFGELFF
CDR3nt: TGTGCCAGCAGCTCGTCCTCTGGCTCGGGGGGCGCGTGGCTTTTCGGGGAGCTGTTTTTT

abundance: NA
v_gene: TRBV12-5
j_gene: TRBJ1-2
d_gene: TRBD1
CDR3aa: CASGLVLSAGGLSF
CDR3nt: TGTGCTAGTGGTTTGGTACTGTCGGCAGGGGGCCTTTCGTTC

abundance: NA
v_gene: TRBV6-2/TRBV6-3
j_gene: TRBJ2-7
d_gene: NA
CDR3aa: CASSYLLAQGEQYF
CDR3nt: TGTGCCAGCAGTTACTTACTAGCCCAGGGCGAGCAGTACTTC

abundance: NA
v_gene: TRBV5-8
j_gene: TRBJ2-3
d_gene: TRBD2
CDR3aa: CASSRMVAGGADTQYF
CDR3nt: TGTGCCAGCAGCAGAATGGTAGCGGGGGGGGCAGATACGCAGTATTTT

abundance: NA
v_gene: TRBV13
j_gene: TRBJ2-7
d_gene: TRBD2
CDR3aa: CASSLRLAGVYEQYF
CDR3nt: TGTGCCAGCAGCTTACGACTAGCGGGAGTCTACGAGCAGTACTTC

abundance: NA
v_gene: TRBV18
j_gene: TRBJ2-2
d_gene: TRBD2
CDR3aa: CASSPREIAGTNTGELFF
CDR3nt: TGTGCCAGCTCACCTAGGGAGATAGCGGGAACGAACACCGGGGAGCTGTTTTTT

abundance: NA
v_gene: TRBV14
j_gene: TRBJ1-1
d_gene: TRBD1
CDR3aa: CASSQVTGGTEAFF
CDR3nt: TGTGCCAGCAGCCAAGTGACAGGGGGCACTGAAGCTTTCTTT

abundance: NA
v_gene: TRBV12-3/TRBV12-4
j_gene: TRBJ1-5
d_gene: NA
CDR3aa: CASSFSPRPQHF
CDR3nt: TGTGCCAGCAGTTTCTCCCCTCGGCCCCAGCATTTT

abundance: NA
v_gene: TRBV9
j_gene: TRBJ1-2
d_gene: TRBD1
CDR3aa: CASSPNHRGVEGYTF
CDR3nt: TGTGCCAGCAGCCCGAATCACAGGGGAGTGGAAGGCTACACCTTC

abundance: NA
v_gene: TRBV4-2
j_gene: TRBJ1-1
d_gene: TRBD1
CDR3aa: CASSRQTQGVGTEAFF
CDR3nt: TGTGCCAGCAGCCGACAGACGCAGGGGGTTGGCACTGAAGCTTTCTTT

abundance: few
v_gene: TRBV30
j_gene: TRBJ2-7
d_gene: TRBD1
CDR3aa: CAWGRQGVEQYF
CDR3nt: TGTGCCTGGGGGAGACAGGGCGTTGAGCAGTACTTC

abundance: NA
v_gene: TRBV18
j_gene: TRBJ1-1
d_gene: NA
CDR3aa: CASSPDRINTEAFF
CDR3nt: TGTGCCAGCTCACCCGACAGGATTAACACTGAAGCTTTCTTT

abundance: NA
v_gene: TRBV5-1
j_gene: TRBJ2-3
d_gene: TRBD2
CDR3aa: CASSDTLVGTSGRRLADTQYF
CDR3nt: TGCGCCAGCAGCGATACTTTGGTCGGGACTAGCGGGAGAAGGTTGGCAGATACGCAGTATTTT

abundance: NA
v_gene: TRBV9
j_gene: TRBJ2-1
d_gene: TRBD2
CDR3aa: CASSETSGSPAPGQFF
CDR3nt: TGTGCCAGCAGCGAGACTAGCGGGAGCCCCGCTCCGGGGCAGTTCTTC

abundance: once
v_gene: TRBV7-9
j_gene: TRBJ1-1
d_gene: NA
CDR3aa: CASTGARNTEAFF
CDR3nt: TGTGCCAGCACGGGGGCCCGGAACACTGAAGCTTTCTTT

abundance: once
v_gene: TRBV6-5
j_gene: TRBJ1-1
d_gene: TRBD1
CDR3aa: CASRDRGRPTEAFF
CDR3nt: TGTGCCAGCAGGGACAGGGGGCGCCCAACTGAAGCTTTCTTT

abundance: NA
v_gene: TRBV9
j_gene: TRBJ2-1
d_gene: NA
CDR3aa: CASSVAGAYYNEQFF
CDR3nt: TGTGCCAGCAGCGTAGCAGGGGCTTACTACAATGAGCAGTTCTTC

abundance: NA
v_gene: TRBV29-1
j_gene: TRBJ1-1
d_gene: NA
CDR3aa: CSARAGGMGTEAFF
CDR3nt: TGCAGCGCCAGGGCGGGGGGTATGGGCACTGAAGCTTTCTTT

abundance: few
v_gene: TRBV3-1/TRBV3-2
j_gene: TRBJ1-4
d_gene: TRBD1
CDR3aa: CASSRGQGAFGNEKLFF
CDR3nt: TGTGCCAGCAGCCGTGGACAGGGGGCCTTTGGGAATGAAAAACTGTTTTTT

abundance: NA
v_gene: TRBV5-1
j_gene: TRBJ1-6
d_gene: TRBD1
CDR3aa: CASSLGPGGGNSPLHF
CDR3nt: TGCGCCAGCAGCTTGGGGCCAGGGGGTGGTAATTCACCCCTCCACTTT

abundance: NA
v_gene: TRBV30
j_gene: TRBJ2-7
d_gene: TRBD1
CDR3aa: CAWSSTGQWGNEQYF
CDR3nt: TGTGCCTGGAGTTCAACGGGACAGTGGGGGAACGAGCAGTACTTC

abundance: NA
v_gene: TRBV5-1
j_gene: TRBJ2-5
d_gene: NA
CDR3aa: CASSHNHRESETQYF
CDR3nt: TGCGCCAGCAGTCATAACCACAGGGAATCTGAGACCCAGTACTTC

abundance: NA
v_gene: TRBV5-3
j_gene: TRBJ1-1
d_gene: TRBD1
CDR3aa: CARSLDPVYRGGTEAFF
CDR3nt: TGTGCCAGAAGCTTGGACCCAGTGTACAGGGGGGGGACTGAAGCTTTCTTT

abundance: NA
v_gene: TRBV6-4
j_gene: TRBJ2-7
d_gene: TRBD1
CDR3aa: CASIRQGYVYEQYF
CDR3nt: TGTGCCAGCATCAGACAGGGATACGTGTACGAGCAGTACTTC

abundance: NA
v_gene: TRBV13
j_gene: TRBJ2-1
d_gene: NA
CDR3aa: CASSLGPSPPYNEQFF
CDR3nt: TGTGCCAGCAGCTTAGGTCCCAGTCCTCCATACAATGAGCAGTTCTTC

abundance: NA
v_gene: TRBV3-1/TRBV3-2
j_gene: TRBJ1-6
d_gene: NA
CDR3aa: CASSQVGDGGKNSPLHF
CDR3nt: TGTGCCAGCAGCCAAGTAGGAGACGGGGGAAAAAATTCACCCCTCCACTTT

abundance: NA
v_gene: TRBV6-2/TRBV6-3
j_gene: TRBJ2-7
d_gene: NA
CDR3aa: CASSYSRIAYEQYF
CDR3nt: TGTGCCAGCAGTTACTCGAGAATTGCCTACGAGCAGTACTTC

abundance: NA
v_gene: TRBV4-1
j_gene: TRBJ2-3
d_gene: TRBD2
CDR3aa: CASRGALAGKTDTQYF
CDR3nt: TGCGCCAGCAGGGGCGCTCTAGCGGGTAAAACAGATACGCAGTATTTT

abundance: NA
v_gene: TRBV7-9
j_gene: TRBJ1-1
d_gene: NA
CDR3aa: CASSLTGNTEAFF
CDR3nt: TGTGCCAGCAGCCTAACAGGGAACACTGAAGCTTTCTTT

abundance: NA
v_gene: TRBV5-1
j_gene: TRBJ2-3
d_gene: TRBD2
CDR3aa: CASSWVTSGSDTQYF
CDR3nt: TGCGCCAGCAGTTGGGTGACTAGCGGGTCCGATACGCAGTATTTT

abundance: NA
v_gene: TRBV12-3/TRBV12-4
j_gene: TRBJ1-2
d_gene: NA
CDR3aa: CASSLRSSYGYTF
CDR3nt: TGTGCCAGCAGTTTACGGTCCTCCTATGGCTACACCTTC

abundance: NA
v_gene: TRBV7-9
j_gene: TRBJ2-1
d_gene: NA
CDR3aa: CASSSLGRNEQFF
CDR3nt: TGTGCCAGCAGCTCCCTAGGTAGGAATGAGCAGTTCTTC

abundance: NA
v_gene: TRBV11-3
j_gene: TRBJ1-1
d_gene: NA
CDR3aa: CASSSERGPATEAFF
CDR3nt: TGTGCCAGCAGCTCAGAGCGGGGGCCAGCCACTGAAGCTTTCTTT

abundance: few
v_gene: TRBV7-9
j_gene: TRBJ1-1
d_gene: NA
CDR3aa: CASSLGGDTEAFF
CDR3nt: TGTGCCAGCAGCTTAGGGGGGGATACTGAAGCTTTCTTT